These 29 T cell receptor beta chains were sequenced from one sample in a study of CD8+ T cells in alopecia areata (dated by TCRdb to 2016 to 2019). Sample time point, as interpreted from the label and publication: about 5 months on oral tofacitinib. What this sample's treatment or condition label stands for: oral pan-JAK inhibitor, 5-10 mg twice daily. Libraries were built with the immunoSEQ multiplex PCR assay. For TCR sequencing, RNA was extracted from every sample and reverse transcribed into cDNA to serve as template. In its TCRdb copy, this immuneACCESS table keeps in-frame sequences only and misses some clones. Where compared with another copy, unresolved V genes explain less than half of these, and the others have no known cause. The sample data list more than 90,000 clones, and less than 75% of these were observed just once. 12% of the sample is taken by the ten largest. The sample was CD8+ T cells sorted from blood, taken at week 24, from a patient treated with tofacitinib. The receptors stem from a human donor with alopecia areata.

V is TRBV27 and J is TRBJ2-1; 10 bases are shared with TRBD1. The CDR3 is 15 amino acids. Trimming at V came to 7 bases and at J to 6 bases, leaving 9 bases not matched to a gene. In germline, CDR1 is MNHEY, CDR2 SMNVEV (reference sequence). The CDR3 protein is CASTLDGTGANEQFF. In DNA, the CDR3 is TGTGCCAGCACCCTCGATGGGACAGGGGCCAATGAGCAGTTCTTC.

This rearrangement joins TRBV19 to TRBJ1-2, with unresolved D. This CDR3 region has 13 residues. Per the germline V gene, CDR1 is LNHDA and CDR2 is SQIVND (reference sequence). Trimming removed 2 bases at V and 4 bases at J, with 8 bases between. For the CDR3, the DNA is TGTGCCAGTAGTATACCCACCTTCTATGGCTACACCTTC. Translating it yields CASSIPTFYGYTF.

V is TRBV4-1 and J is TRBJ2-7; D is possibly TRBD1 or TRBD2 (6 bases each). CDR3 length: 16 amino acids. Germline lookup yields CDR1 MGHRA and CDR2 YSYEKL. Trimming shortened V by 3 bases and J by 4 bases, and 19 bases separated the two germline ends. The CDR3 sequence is CASSQGEEGQRYEQYF. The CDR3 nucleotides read TGCGCCAGCAGCCAGGGGGAGGAGGGACAACGGTACGAGCAGTACTTC.

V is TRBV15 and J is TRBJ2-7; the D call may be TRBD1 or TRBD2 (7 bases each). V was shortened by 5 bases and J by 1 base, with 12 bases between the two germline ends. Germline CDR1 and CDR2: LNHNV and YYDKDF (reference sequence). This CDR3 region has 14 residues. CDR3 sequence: CATSGRDSSYEQYF. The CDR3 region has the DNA TGTGCCACCAGCGGGAGGGACAGTTCCTACGAGCAGTACTTC.

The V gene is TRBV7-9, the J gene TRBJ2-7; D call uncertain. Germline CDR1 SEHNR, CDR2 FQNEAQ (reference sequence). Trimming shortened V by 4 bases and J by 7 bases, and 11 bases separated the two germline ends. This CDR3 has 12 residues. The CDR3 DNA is TGTGCCAGCAGCTGGGGAAAGATAGAGCAGTACTTC. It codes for CASSWGKIEQYF.

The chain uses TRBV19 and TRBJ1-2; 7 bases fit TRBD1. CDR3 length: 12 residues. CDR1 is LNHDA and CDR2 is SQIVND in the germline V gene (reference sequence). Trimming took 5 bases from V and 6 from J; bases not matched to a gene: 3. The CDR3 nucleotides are TGTGCCAGTAGTGGACAGGTGGATGGCTACACCTTC. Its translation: CASSGQVDGYTF. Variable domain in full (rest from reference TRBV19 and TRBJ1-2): DGGITQSPKYLFRKEGQNVTLSCEQNLNHDAMYWYRQDPGQGLRLIYYSQIVNDFQKGDIAEGYSVSREKKESFPLTVTSAQKNPTAFYLCASSGQVDGYTFGSGTRLTVV.

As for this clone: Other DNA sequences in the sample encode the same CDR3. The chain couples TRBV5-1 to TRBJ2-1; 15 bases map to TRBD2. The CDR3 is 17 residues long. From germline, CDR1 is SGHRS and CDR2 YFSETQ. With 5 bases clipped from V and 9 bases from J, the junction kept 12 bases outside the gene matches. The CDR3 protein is CASSQLRGLAGGREQFF. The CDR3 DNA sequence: TGCGCCAGCAGTCAATTGAGGGGACTAGCGGGGGGTCGTGAGCAGTTCTTC.

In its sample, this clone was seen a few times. DNA for the CDR3: TGTGCCAGCAGCTACGGGACAGGGCCCTACGAGCAGTACTTC. Its protein is CASSYGTGPYEQYF. This chain joins TRBV11-2 and TRBJ2-7, with TRBD1 identical over 9 bases. V lost 4 bases to trimming and J lost 2 bases; unmatched junction nucleotides: 3. Per germline, CDR1 SGHAT and CDR2 FQNNGV. This CDR3 comprises 14 residues.

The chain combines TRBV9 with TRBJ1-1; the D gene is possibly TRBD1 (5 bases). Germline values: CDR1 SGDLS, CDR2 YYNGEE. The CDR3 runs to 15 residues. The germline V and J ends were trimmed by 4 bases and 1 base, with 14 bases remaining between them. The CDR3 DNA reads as TGTGCCAGCAGCCCAAATCCGGGACCGAACACTGAAGCTTTCTTT. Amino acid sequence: CASSPNPGPNTEAFF.

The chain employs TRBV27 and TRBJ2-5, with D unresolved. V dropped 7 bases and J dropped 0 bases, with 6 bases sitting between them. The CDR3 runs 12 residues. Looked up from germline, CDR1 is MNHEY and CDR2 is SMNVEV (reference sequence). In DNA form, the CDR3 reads TGTGCCAGCACGTCGAACCAAGAGACCCAGTACTTC. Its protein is CASTSNQETQYF.

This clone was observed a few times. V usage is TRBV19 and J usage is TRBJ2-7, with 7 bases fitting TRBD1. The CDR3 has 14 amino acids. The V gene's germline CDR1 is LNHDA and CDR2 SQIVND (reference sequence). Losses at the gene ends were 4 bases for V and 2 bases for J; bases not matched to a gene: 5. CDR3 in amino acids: CASSTPGTAYEQYF. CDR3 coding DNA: TGTGCCAGTAGTACCCCCGGGACAGCCTACGAGCAGTACTTC.

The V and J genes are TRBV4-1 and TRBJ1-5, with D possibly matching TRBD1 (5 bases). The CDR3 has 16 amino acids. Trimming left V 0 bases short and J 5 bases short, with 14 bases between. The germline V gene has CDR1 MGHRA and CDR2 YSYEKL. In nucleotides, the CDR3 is TGCGCCAGCAGCCAAGATCCTGGGGTCAGGGATCAGCCCCAGCATTTT. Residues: CASSQDPGVRDQPQHF.

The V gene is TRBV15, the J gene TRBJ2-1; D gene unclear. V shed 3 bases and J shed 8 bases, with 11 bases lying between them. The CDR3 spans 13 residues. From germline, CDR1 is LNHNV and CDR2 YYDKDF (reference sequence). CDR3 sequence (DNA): TGTGCCACCAGCAGCCACGACCGCGATGAGCAGTTCTTC. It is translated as CATSSHDRDEQFF.

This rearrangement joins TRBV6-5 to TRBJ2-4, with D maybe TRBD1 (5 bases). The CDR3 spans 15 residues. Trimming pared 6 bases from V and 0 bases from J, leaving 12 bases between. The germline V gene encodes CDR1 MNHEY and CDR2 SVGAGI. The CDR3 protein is CASRPDRLAKNIQYF. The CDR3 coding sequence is TGTGCCAGCAGACCCGACAGATTAGCCAAAAACATTCAGTACTTC.

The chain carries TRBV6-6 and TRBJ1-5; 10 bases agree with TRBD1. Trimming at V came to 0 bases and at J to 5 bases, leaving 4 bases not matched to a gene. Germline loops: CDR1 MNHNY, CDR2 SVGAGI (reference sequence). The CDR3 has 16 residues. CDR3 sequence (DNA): TGTGCCAGCAGTTACTCCGGGACAGGGGAGGATCAGCCCCAGCATTTT. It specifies CASSYSGTGEDQPQHF.

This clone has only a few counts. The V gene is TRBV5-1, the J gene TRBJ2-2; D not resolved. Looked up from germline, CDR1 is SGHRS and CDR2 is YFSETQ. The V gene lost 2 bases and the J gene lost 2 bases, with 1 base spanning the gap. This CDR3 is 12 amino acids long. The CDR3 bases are TGCGCCAGCAGCTTTAACACCGGGGAGCTGTTTTTT. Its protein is CASSFNTGELFF.

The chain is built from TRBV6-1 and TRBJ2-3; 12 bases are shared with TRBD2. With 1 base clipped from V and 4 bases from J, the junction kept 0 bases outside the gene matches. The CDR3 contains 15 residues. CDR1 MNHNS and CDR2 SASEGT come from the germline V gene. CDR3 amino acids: CASSEGTSGADTQYF. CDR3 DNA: TGTGCCAGCAGTGAAGGGACTAGCGGGGCAGATACGCAGTATTTT.

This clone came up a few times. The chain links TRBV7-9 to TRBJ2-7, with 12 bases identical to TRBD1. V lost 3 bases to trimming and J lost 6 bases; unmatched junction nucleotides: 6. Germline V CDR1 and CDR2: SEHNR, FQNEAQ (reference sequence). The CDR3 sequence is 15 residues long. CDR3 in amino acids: CASSFPGQGAVEQYF. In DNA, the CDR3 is TGTGCCAGCAGCTTTCCGGGACAGGGGGCGGTCGAGCAGTACTTC.

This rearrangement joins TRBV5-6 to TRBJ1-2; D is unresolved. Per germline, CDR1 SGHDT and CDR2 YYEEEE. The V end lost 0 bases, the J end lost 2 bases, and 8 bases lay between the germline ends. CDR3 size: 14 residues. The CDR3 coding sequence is TGTGCCAGCAGCTTGGTGGGAGAAAACTATGGCTACACCTTC. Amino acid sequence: CASSLVGENYGYTF.

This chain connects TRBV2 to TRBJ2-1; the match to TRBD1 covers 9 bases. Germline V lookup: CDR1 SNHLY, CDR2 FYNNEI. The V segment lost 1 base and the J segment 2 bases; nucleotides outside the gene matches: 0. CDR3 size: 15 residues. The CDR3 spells CASSEGTGAYNEQFF. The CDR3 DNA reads TGTGCCAGCAGTGAAGGGACAGGGGCCTACAATGAGCAGTTCTTC.

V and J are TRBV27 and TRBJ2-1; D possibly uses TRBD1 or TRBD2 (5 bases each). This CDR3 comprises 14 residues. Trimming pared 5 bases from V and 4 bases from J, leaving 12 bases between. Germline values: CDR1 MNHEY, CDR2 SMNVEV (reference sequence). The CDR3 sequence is CASSRDGPYNEQFF. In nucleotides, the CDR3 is TGTGCCAGCAGTCGGGACGGCCCATACAATGAGCAGTTCTTC.

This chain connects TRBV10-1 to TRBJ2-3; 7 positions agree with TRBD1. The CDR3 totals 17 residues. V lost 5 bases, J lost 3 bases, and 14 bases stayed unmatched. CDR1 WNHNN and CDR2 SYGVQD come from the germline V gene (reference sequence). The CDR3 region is CASSRRPDRDPTDTQYF. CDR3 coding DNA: TGCGCCAGCAGTCGACGGCCTGACAGGGATCCAACAGATACGCAGTATTTT.

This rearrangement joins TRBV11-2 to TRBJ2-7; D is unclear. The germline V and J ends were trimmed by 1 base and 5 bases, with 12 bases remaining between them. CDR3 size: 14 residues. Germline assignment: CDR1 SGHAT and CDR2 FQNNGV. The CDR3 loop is CASSLGITQDEQYF. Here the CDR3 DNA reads TGTGCCAGCAGCTTAGGAATCACCCAGGACGAGCAGTACTTC.

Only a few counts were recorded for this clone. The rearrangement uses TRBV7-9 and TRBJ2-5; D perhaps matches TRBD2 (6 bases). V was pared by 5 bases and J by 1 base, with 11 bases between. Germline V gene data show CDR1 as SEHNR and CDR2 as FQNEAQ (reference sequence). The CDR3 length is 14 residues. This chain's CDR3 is CASSPTSSQETQYF. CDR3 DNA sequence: TGTGCCAGCAGCCCCACTAGCTCCCAAGAGACCCAGTACTTC. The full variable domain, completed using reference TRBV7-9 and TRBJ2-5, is DTGVSQNPRHKITKRGQNVTFRCDPISEHNRLYWYRQTLGQGPEFLTYFQNEAQLEKSRLLSDRFSAERPKGSFSTLEIQRTEQGDSAMYLCASSPTSSQETQYFGPGTRLLVL.

The CDR3 loop is CASSLAGMDEKLFF. The CDR3 DNA is TGTGCCAGCAGCTTGGCTGGTATGGATGAAAAACTGTTTTTT. This chain links TRBV7-9 with TRBJ1-4; D is ambiguous. V was pared by 3 bases and J by 6 bases, with 11 bases between. Germline V CDR1 and CDR2: SEHNR, FQNEAQ (reference sequence). This CDR3 has 14 amino acids.

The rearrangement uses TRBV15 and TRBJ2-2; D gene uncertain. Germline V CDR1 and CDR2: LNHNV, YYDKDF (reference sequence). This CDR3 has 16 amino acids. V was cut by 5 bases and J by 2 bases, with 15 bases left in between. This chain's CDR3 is CATSVEVTDNTGELFF. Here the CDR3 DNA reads TGTGCCACCAGCGTAGAAGTCACAGATAACACCGGGGAGCTGTTTTTT.

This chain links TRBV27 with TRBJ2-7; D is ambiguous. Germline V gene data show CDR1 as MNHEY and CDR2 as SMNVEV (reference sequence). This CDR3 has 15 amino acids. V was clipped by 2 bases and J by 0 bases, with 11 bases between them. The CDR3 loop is CASSLGLRSSYEQYF. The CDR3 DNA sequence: TGTGCCAGCAGTTTAGGGCTGAGGAGCTCCTACGAGCAGTACTTC.

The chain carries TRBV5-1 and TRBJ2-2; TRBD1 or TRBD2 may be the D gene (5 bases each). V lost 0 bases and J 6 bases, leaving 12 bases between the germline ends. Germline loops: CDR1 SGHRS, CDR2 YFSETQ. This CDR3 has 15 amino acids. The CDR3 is CASSLAEGPAGELFF. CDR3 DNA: TGCGCCAGCAGCTTGGCCGAGGGGCCAGCCGGGGAGCTGTTTTTT.

The CDR3 DNA follows: TGTGCCAGCCGGCAGGCCGCCACCTACGAGCAGTACTTC. Its translation is CASRQAATYEQYF. This chain connects TRBV7-9 to TRBJ2-7; D unresolved. The germline gives CDR1 SEHNR, CDR2 FQNEAQ (reference sequence). The CDR3 contains 13 residues. V lost 8 bases and J 2 bases, leaving 13 bases between the germline ends.